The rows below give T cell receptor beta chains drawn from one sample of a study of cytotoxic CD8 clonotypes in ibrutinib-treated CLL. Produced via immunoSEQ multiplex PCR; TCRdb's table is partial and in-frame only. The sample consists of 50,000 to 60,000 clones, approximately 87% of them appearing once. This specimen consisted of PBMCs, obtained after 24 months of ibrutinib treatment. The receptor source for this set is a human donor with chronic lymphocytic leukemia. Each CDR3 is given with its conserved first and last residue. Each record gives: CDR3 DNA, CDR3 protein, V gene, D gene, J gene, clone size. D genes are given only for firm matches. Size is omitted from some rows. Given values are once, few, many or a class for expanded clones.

CDR3 DNA: TGTGCCAGCCGGGGAAGTATTCTGACAGGGGCCAATCAGCCCCAGCATTTT
CDR3 protein: CASRGSILTGANQPQHF
V gene: TRBV2
D gene: TRBD1
J gene: TRBJ1-5
clone size: few

CDR3 DNA: TGTGCCAGCTCACCCAGGACCGGGGAAATCTATGGCTACACCTTC
CDR3 protein: CASSPRTGEIYGYTF
V gene: TRBV18
D gene: .
J gene: TRBJ1-2
clone size: few

CDR3 DNA: TGTGCCAGCAGTTTCACCGGGAGGAACGAGCAGTACTTC
CDR3 protein: CASSFTGRNEQYF
V gene: TRBV28
D gene: TRBD2
J gene: TRBJ2-7
clone size: .

CDR3 DNA: TGTGCCAGCAGCTTAGGAGGGGAGGAGACCCAGTACTTC
CDR3 protein: CASSLGGEETQYF
V gene: TRBV11-3
D gene: .
J gene: TRBJ2-5
clone size: .

CDR3 DNA: TGTGCCAGCAGCGTAGAGGACAGGTACCAGCCCCAGCATTTT
CDR3 protein: CASSVEDRYQPQHF
V gene: TRBV9
D gene: TRBD1
J gene: TRBJ1-5
clone size: .

CDR3 DNA: TGTGCCAGCAGCTCCTTGTGGCCACCGGGCCACGAGCAGTACTTC
CDR3 protein: CASSSLWPPGHEQYF
V gene: TRBV7-2
D gene: .
J gene: TRBJ2-7
clone size: .

CDR3 DNA: TGCGCCTCCCGCGGGGAAACTGAAGCTTTCTTT
CDR3 protein: CASRGETEAFF
V gene: TRBV5-1
D gene: .
J gene: TRBJ1-1
clone size: .

CDR3 DNA: TGTGCCAGCTCGCCAGAGGGGTTGGACTATGGCTACACCTTC
CDR3 protein: CASSPEGLDYGYTF
V gene: TRBV18
D gene: .
J gene: TRBJ1-2
clone size: .

CDR3 DNA: TGTGCCAGATCAGGGGGAGGAGATACGCAGTATTTT
CDR3 protein: CARSGGGDTQYF
V gene: TRBV2
D gene: .
J gene: TRBJ2-3
clone size: .

CDR3 DNA: TGTGCCTGGACGGATCCAGGGGCGATTTACGAGCAGTACTTC
CDR3 protein: CAWTDPGAIYEQYF
V gene: TRBV30
D gene: .
J gene: TRBJ2-7
clone size: few